This TCR beta chain was captured by sequencing in a study of resident and recirculating memory T cells in vitiligo. Overall study: Shave-biopsy epidermis from lesional and nonlesional skin was sequenced alongside PBMCs. No cells were sorted; samples were homogenized just before genomic DNA extraction.

Germline V gene lookup returns CDR1 SGHTA and CDR2 FQGTGA. V shed 2 bases and J shed 4 bases, with 11 bases lying between them. The CDR3 contains 15 residues. Anyone treated within the previous three months was excluded. Data came from immunoSEQ multiplex PCR; TCRdb stores just in-frame clones and leaves some out. The table includes roughly 42,000 clones, roughly 91% detected once. The source material was blood. V and J are TRBV7-3 and TRBJ2-2; maybe TRBD2 (5 bases). This TCR was sampled from a male donor with vitiligo. The CDR3 DNA follows: TGTGCCAGCAGCTTATATGAGGGTGTCACCGGGGAGCTGTTTTTT. Protein product: CASSLYEGVTGELFF. The variable domain in full, completed from reference TRBV7-3 and TRBJ2-2, reads GAGVSQTPSNKVTEKGKYVELRCDPISGHTALYWYRQSLGQGPEFLIYFQGTGAADDSGLPNDRFFAVRPEGSVSTLKIQRTERGDSAVYLCASSLYEGVTGELFFGEGSRLTVL.